This T cell receptor beta chain was sequenced for a study of blood T cell repertoires in COVID-19. In the study overall: The samples span acute and convalescent COVID-19 from the United States, Italy and Spain. The cDNA or gDNA used as material had been derived from T cells, B-cell-depleted T cells, or PBMCs.

The length of the CDR3 is 14 residues. CDR1 and CDR2 from the germline V gene are MNHEY and SVGAGI. Trimming left V 5 bases short and J 4 bases short, with 15 bases between. TCRdb's table, derived via immunoSEQ multiplex PCR, lists solely in-frame clones and lacks some. The sample has 120,000 or so clones, about 80% seen once. The TCR sequence derives from a woman aged 45 to 65 with acute or convalescent COVID-19. The specimen was peripheral blood. The chain employs TRBV6-5 and TRBJ2-7, with D perhaps matching TRBD2 (7 bases). The CDR3 DNA is TGTGCCAGCAGTCCCCCCGGGGGGCAATACGAGCAGTACTTC. This encodes CASSPPGGQYEQYF.